What follows are 3 T cell receptor beta chains derived from one specimen sequenced in a study of blood T cells in healthy people across ages. Through a sample-barcoded 5' primer and a J-beta primer mix, a second PCR was run for roughly 6 to 11 cycles. In TCRdb, the 5' RACE reads were re-called with MiXCR into one record per CDR3 protein. The data hold 1.4 million to 1.5 million distinct CDR3 sequences, with about 40% observed a single time. The sample comprised blood. These receptor sequences come from a woman aged 18-35 years in good health.

The chain uses TRBV6-5 and TRBJ2-4, with TRBD1 as a possible D gene (6 bases). CDR3 length equals 14 residues. V was clipped by 5 bases and J by 13 bases, with 21 bases between them. The germline V gene encodes CDR1 MNHEY and CDR2 SVGAGI. CDR3 bases: TGTGCCAGCAGTCAAGCCGGGACATCTGGTGAGCAGTACTTC. Residues: CASSQAGTSGEQYF.

The chain employs TRBV7-3 and TRBJ1-1, with unresolved D. The V end lost 2 bases, the J end lost 7 bases, and 11 bases lay between the germline ends. CDR3 length: 13 amino acids. Germline CDR1 SGHTA, CDR2 FQGTGA. The CDR3 nucleotides are TGTGCCAGCAGCTTAGGTCACTTTGGTGAAGCTTTCTTT. It specifies CASSLGHFGEAFF. The variable domain in full, with the rest retrieved from reference TRBV7-3 and TRBJ1-1, is GAGVSQTPSNKVTEKGKYVELRCDPISGHTALYWYRQSLGQGPEFLIYFQGTGAADDSGLPNDRFFAVRPEGSVSTLKIQRTERGDSAVYLCASSLGHFGEAFFGQGTRLTVV.

V gene TRBV5-6 combines with J gene TRBJ1-2; unclear D gene. CDR1 is SGHDT, CDR2 YYEEEE, per germline. V was pared by 2 bases and J by 7 bases, with 18 bases between. The CDR3 consists of 15 residues. The CDR3 loop reads CASSFLDSRAGGYTF. CDR3 nucleotide sequence: TGTGCCAGCAGCTTTCTTGACTCACGCGCAGGTGGCTACACCTTC.